Below are 3 T cell receptor beta chains sequenced from a single sample in a study of T cell responses to AZD1222 COVID-19 vaccine. The table came from immunoSEQ multiplex PCR; TCRdb's copy has only in-frame clones and leaves some out. Among some 140,000 clones, approximately 91% were seen once, and the ten largest hold under 6%. The source was peripheral blood, collected 28 days after the second AZD1222 dose. These TCRs come from an adult who received the AZD1222 COVID-19 vaccine.

The V gene is TRBV3-1 (or the pseudogene TRBV3-2), the J gene TRBJ2-7; TRBD2 matches at 13 bases. In germline, CDR1 is LGHDT, CDR2 YNNKEL (reference sequence). With 4 bases clipped from V and 5 bases from J, the junction kept 8 bases outside the gene matches. CDR3 length: 16 residues. CDR3 sequence reads: CASSPRLAGGPNEQYF. The CDR3 bases are TGTGCCAGCAGCCCTCGACTAGCGGGAGGACCCAACGAGCAGTACTTC.

The chain carries TRBV30 and TRBJ1-4; D gene unclear. Germline V gene lookup returns CDR1 GTSNPN and CDR2 SVGIG (reference sequence). This CDR3 region has 14 residues. V shed 3 bases and J shed 4 bases, with 12 bases lying between them. In DNA form, the CDR3 reads TGTGCCTGGAGCAAGGACTCGATTAATGAAAAACTGTTTTTT. Translating gives CAWSKDSINEKLFF.

This chain uses TRBV3-1 (or the pseudogene TRBV3-2) with TRBJ1-5; TRBD1 is a possible D gene (6 bases). CDR1 is LGHDT and CDR2 is YNNKEL in the germline V gene (reference sequence). V lost 3 bases and J 5 bases, leaving 11 bases between the germline ends. The CDR3 runs 14 residues. CDR3: CASSHGDRYQPQHF. The DNA for the CDR3 is TGTGCCAGCAGCCACGGAGACAGGTATCAGCCCCAGCATTTT.